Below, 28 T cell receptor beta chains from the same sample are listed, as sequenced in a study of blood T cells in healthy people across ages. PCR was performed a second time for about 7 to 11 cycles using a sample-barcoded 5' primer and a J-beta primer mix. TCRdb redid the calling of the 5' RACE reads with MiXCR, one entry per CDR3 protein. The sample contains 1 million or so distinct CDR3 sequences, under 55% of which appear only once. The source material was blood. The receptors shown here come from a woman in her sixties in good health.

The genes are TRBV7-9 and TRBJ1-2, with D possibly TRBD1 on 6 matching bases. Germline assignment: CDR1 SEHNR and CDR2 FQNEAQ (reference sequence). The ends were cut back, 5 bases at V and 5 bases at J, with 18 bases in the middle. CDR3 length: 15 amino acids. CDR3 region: CASSLGHRLFYGYTF. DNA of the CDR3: TGTGCCAGCAGCCTGGGACATAGGCTCTTTTATGGCTACACCTTC.

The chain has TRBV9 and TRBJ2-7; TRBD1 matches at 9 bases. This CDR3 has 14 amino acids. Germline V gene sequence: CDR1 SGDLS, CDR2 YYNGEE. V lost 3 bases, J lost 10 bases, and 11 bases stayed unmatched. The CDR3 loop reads CASSAPGGQGRQYF. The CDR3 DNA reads TGTGCCAGCAGCGCACCCGGAGGACAGGGGAGACAGTACTTC.

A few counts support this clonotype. The DNA for the CDR3 is TGTGCCAGCAGCAAGGACAGGGGGCGGTACAATGAGCAGTTCTTC. Translating it yields CASSKDRGRYNEQFF. V and J are TRBV11-2 and TRBJ2-1, with TRBD1 matching over 11 bases. The CDR3 consists of 15 residues. Germline loops: CDR1 SGHAT, CDR2 FQNNGV. Unmatched junction bases numbered 4, after V lost 5 bases and J lost 4 bases.

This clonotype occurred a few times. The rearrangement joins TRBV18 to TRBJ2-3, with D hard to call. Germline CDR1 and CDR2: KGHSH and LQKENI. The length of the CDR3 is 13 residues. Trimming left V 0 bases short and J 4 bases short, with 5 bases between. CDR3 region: CASSPPAADTQYF. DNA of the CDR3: TGTGCCAGCTCACCACCGGCCGCAGATACGCAGTATTTT.

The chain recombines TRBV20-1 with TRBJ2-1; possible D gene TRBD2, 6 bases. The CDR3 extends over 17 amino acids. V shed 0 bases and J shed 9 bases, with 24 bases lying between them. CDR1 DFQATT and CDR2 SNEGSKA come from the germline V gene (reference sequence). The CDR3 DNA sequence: TGCAGTGCTAGAGAAACCAAGGACTGGCTCGCGGGGAGTGAGCAGTTCTTC. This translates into CSARETKDWLAGSEQFF.

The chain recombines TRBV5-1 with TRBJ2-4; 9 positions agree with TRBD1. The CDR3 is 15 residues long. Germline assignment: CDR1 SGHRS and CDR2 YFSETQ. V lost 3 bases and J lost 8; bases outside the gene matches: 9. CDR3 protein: CASSSTRDRVHIQYF. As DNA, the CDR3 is TGCGCCAGCAGCTCGACCCGGGACAGGGTACACATTCAGTACTTC.

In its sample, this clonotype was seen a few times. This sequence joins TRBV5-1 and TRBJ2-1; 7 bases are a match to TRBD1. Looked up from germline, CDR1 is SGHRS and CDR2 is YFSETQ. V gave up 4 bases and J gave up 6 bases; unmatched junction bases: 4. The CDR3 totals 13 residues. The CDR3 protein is CASSRQGPNEQFF. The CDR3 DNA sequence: TGCGCCAGCAGCAGACAGGGACCCAATGAGCAGTTCTTC.

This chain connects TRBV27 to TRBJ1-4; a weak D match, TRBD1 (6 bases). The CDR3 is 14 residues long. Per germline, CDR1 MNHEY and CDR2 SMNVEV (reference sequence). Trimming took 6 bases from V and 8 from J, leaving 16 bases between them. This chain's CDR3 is CASSPLGAGEKLFF. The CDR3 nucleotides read TGTGCCAGCAGCCCGTTGGGGGCTGGGGAAAAACTGTTTTTT.

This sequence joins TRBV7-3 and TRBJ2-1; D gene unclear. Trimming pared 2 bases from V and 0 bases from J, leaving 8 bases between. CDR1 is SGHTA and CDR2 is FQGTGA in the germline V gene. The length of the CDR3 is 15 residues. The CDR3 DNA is TGTGCCAGCAGCTTATTGGGCTTCTCCTACAATGAGCAGTTCTTC. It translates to CASSLLGFSYNEQFF.

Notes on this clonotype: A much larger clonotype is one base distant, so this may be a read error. CDR3 coding DNA: TGTGCCAGCAAGGAGACCCAGTTCTTC. This encodes CASKETQFF. The chain recombines TRBV25-1 with TRBJ2-1; D remains unclear. CDR3 length: 9 residues. Germline CDR1 reads MGHDK; CDR2 reads SYGVNS. V was trimmed by 7 bases and J by 13 bases, leaving 8 bases between them. Together with reference TRBV25-1 and TRBJ2-1, the CDR3 gives the full variable domain: EADIYQTPRYLVIGTGKKITLECSQTMGHDKMYWYQQDPGMELHLIHYSYGVNSTEKGDLSSESTVSRIRTEHFPLTLESARPSHTSQYLCASKETQFFGPGTRLTVL.

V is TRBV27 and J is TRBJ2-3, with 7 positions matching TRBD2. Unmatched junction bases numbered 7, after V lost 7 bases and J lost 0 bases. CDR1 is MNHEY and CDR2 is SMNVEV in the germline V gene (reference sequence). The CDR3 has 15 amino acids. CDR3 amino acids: CASTPGLTSTDTQYF. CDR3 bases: TGTGCCAGCACTCCGGGACTAACCAGCACAGATACGCAGTATTTT.

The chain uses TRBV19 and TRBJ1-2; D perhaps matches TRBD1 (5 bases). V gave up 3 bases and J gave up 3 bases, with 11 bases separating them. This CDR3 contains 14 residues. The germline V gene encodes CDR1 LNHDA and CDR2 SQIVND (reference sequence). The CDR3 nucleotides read TGTGCCAGTAGTATGGGGGGATCCCACTATGGCTACACCTTC. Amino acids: CASSMGGSHYGYTF.

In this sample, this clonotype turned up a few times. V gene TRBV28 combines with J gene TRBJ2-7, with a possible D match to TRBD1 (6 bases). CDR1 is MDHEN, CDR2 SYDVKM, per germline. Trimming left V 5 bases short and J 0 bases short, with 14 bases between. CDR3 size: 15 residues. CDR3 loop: CASSRVGTLSYEQYF. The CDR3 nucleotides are TGTGCCAGCAGTCGCGTTGGGACACTCTCCTACGAGCAGTACTTC.

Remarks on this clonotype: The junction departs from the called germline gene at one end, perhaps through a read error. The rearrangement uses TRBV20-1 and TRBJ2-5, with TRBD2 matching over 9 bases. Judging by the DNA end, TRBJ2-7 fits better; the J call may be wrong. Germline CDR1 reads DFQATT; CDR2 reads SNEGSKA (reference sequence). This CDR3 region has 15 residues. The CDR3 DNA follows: TGCAGTGCTGGAGATCAGGGTAGCGGGAGATACGAGCAGTACTTC. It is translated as CSAGDQGSGRYEQYF.

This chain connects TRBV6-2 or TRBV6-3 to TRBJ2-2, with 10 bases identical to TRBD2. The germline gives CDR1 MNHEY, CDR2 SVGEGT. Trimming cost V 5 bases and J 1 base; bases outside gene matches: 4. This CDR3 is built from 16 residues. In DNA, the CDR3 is TGTGCCAGCAGTCGGACTAGCGGAATGAACACCGGGGAGCTGTTTTTT. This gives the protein CASSRTSGMNTGELFF.

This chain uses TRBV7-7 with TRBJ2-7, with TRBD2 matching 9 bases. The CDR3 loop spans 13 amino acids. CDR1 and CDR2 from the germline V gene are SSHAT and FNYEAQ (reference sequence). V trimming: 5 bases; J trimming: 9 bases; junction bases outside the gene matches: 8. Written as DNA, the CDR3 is TGTGCCAGCAGCGTGGGACTAGCTAGTGGGCAGTACTTC. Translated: CASSVGLASGQYF.

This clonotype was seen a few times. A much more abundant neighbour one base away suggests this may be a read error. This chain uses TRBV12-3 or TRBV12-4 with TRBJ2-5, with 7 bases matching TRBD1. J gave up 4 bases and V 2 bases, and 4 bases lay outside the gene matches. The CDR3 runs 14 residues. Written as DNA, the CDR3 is TGTGCCAGCAGTTTAAGGGACAGCGGAGAGACCCAGTACTTC. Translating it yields CASSLRDSGETQYF.

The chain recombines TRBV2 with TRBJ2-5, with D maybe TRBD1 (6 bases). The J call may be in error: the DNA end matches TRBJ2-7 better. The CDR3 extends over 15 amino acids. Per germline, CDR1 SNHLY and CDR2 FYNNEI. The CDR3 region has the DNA TGTGCCAGCAGTGTAGGGGACAACGGGGTCTACGAGCAGTACTTC. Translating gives CASSVGDNGVYEQYF.

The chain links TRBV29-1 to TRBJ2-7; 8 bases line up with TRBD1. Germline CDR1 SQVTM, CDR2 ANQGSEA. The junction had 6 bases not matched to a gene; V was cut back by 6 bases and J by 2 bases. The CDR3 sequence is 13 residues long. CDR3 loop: CSVSRTGTYEQYF. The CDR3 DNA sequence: TGCAGCGTCAGTAGGACAGGGACCTACGAGCAGTACTTC.

CDR3: CSARNRQTMNTEAFF. The CDR3 DNA reads TGCAGTGCACGGAATAGACAGACCATGAACACTGAAGCTTTCTTT. The chain combines TRBV20-1 with TRBJ1-1; possibly TRBD1 for D (5 bases). Deletions cut 6 bases from V and 0 bases from J, with 17 bases between. CDR1 is DFQATT, CDR2 SNEGSKA, per germline (reference sequence). The CDR3 is made up of 15 amino acids.

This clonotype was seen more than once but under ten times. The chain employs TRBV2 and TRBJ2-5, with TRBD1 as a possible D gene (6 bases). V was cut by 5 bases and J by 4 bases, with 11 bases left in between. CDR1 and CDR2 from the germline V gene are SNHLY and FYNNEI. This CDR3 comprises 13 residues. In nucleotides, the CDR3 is TGTGCCAGCAGTTCGGACAGAAGAGAGACCCAGTACTTC. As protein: CASSSDRRETQYF.

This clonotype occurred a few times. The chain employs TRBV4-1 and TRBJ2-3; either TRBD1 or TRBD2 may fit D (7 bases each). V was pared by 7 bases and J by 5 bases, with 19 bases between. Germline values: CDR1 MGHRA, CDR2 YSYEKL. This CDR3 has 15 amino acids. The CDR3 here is CASTRSGGAEDTQYF. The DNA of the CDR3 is TGCGCCAGCACCCGCTCAGGGGGGGCTGAAGATACGCAGTATTTT.

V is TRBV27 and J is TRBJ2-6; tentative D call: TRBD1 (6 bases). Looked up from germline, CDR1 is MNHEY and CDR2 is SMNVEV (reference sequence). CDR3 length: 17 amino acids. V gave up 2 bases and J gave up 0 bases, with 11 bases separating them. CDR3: CASSLLYRDSGANVLTF. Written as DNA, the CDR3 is TGTGCCAGCAGTTTACTCTACAGGGACTCTGGGGCCAACGTCCTGACTTTC. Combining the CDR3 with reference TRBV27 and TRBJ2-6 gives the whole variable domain EAQVTQNPRYLITVTGKKLTVTCSQNMNHEYMSWYRQDPGLGLRQIYYSMNVEVTDKGDVPEGYKVSRKEKRNFPLILESPSPNQTSLYFCASSLLYRDSGANVLTFGAGSRLTVL.

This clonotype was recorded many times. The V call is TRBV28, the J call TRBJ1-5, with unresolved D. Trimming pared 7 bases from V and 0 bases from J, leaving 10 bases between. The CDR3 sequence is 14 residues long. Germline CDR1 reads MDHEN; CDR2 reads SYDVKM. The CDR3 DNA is TGTGCCAGCACCAAAACGTTTAGCAATCAGCCCCAGCATTTT. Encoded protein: CASTKTFSNQPQHF.

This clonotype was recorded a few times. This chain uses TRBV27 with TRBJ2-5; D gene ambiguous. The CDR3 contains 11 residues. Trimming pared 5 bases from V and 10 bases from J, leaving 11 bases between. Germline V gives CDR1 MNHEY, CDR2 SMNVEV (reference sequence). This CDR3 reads CASSIQGIQYF. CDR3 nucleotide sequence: TGTGCCAGCAGTATCCAAGGCATCCAGTACTTC.

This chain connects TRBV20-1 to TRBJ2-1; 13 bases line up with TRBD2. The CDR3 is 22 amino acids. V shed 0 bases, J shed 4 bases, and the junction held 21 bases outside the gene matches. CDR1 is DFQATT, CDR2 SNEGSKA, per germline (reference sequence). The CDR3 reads CSARDPAGTSGTGKTAYNEQFF. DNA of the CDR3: TGCAGTGCTAGAGATCCAGCCGGGACTAGCGGGACCGGGAAGACCGCTTACAATGAGCAGTTCTTC.

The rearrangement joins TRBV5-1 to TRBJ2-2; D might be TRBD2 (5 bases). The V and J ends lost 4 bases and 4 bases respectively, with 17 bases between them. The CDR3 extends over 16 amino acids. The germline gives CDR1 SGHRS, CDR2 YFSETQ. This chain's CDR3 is CASSGATGSGTGELFF. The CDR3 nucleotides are TGCGCCAGCAGCGGCGCCACGGGATCAGGCACCGGGGAGCTGTTTTTT.

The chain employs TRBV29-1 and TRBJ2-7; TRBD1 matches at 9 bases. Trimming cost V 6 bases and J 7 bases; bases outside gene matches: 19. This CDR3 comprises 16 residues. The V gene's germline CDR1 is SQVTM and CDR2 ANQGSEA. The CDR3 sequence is CSVADRGWGGSNEQYF. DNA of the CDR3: TGCAGCGTCGCGGACAGGGGCTGGGGTGGTAGCAATGAGCAGTACTTC.